This entry is about one TCR beta chain. The target antigen is unknown. V dropped 8 bases and J dropped 0; count of bases not matched to a gene: 12. Germline CDR1 is LNHDA and CDR2 is SQIVND (reference sequence). The CDR3 sequence is 17 residues long. Staining for CD45RO/CCR7/CD25/CD127/CD95/CD27 allowed sorting of CD4+ naive, central memory, regulatory and stem cell-like memory cells. The data are from a study of beta chain features in type 1 diabetes. General study points: Shortening that was moderate but significant affected the TCRB CDR3s of Type 1 diabetes patients in all four CD4+ subsets.

Reverse transcribing all isolated RNA meant expressed TCRB transcripts were sequenced. Profiling relied on immunoSEQ multiplex PCR, and the TCRdb table lists in-frame clones only, not all of them. The sample has 240,000 or so clones, about 15% seen once. The rearrangement links TRBV19 to TRBJ2-4; 8 nucleotides match TRBD2. This sequence was found in a man in his thirties or forties with type 1 diabetes. The source material was naive CD4+ T cells from blood. The CDR3 spells CASLHTPGGLAKNIQYF. The CDR3 DNA reads as TGTGCCAGTCTACACACCCCGGGGGGGCTAGCCAAAAACATTCAGTACTTC.